The 15 T cell receptor beta chains listed next were all sequenced from one sample in a study of shared clonotypes between healthy human individuals. This table comes from immunoSEQ multiplex PCR, and its TCRdb copy is limited to in-frame clones, with some not included. This sample has around 2.5 million clones, with 93% found just once. The sequenced sample was naive CD4+ T cells from PBMCs. As to subset: CD45RA+ positively selected. All receptors come from a man aged 18-30 years in good health. Some clones in this sample may be carry-over from other donors' samples.

In its sample, this clone was seen once. The genes are TRBV11-3 and TRBJ2-5; D could derive from TRBD1 or TRBD2 (5 bases each). The V gene lost 5 bases and the J gene lost 1 base, with 14 bases spanning the gap. The CDR3 covers 15 residues. Germline V CDR1 and CDR2: SGHNT, YENEEA. CDR3: CASSDSWGPQETQYF. DNA of the CDR3: TGTGCCAGCAGCGACTCATGGGGACCCCAAGAGACCCAGTACTTC.

The chain couples TRBV18 to TRBJ2-7; tentatively, D is TRBD1 (6 bases). Per germline, CDR1 KGHSH and CDR2 LQKENI. The CDR3 is made up of 15 amino acids. With 3 bases removed from V and 2 bases from J, the gap between germline ends came to 14 bases. The CDR3 spells CASSPGRGPTYEQYF. In DNA, the CDR3 is TGTGCCAGCTCACCGGGCAGGGGACCCACCTACGAGCAGTACTTC.

This chain links TRBV19 with TRBJ2-2; 10 bases agree with TRBD1. From germline, CDR1 is LNHDA and CDR2 SQIVND (reference sequence). Trimming took 5 bases from V and 3 from J; bases not matched to a gene: 3. CDR3 length equals 15 residues. CDR3 bases: TGTGCCAGTAGTTGGGGGACAGGGGACACCGGGGAGCTGTTTTTT. Its translation: CASSWGTGDTGELFF.

V and J are TRBV5-1 and TRBJ2-7; 9 bases line up with TRBD2. Losses at the gene ends were 0 bases for V and 0 bases for J; bases not matched to a gene: 10. The CDR3 consists of 18 residues. The germline V gene has CDR1 SGHRS and CDR2 YFSETQ. CDR3 nucleotide sequence: TGCGCCAGCAGCTTGGTGGTAGTGGCTAGCGGGGCCTCCTACGAGCAGTACTTC. Its protein product is CASSLVVVASGASYEQYF.

V usage is TRBV19 and J usage is TRBJ2-3; 7 bases line up with TRBD2. V was clipped by 5 bases and J by 6 bases; unmatched bases: 17. CDR3 length: 17 amino acids. Germline V gives CDR1 LNHDA, CDR2 SQIVND (reference sequence). The CDR3 region is CASSPRAGAPSDDTQYF. CDR3 bases: TGTGCCAGTAGTCCCCGGGCGGGAGCTCCCAGCGACGATACGCAGTATTTT.

Only one count was recorded for this clone. The chain recombines TRBV5-1 with TRBJ2-2; 8 nucleotides align to TRBD2. J gave up 5 bases and V 2 bases, and 5 bases lay outside the gene matches. From germline, CDR1 is SGHRS and CDR2 YFSETQ. CDR3 length: 15 amino acids. The DNA for the CDR3 is TGCGCCAGCAGCTTCCCGGGAGGGCCAACCGGGGAGCTGTTTTTT. Amino acids: CASSFPGGPTGELFF.

This clone was recorded only once. The CDR3: CASRDRVLSGNTIYF. CDR3 nucleotide sequence: TGTGCCAGTAGGGATAGGGTTCTCTCTGGAAACACCATATATTTT. V and J are TRBV19 and TRBJ1-3; unclear D gene. This CDR3 region has 15 residues. The germline V gene encodes CDR1 LNHDA and CDR2 SQIVND (reference sequence). V lost 6 bases and J lost 0, with 12 bases in between.

The rearrangement uses TRBV7-7 and TRBJ2-5; maybe TRBD1 (5 bases). The CDR3 consists of 14 residues. Germline CDR1 reads SSHAT; CDR2 reads FNYEAQ (reference sequence). V dropped 2 bases and J dropped 0 bases, with 7 bases sitting between them. The CDR3 reads CASSLQGHQETQYF. In nucleotides, the CDR3 is TGTGCCAGCAGCTTACAGGGTCACCAAGAGACCCAGTACTTC.

Concerning this clone itself: This sample also contains other DNA sequences that code for the same CDR3. The chain couples TRBV5-1 to TRBJ2-7, with 9 nucleotides matching TRBD1. The CDR3 consists of 14 residues. V lost 3 bases to trimming and J lost 3 bases; unmatched junction nucleotides: 4. Germline values: CDR1 SGHRS, CDR2 YFSETQ. Written as DNA, the CDR3 is TGCGCCAGCAGCTACCCGGGACAGGGCTACGAGCAGTACTTC. Translated: CASSYPGQGYEQYF.

The table lists this clone with a few counts. The chain combines TRBV15 with TRBJ1-5; D uncertain. Germline V gene lookup returns CDR1 LNHNV and CDR2 YYDKDF (reference sequence). The CDR3 runs to 13 residues. The V gene lost 0 bases and the J gene lost 15 bases, with 15 bases spanning the gap. The CDR3: CATSRDPAGLMHF. The CDR3 nucleotides are TGTGCCACCAGCAGAGATCCGGCGGGCCTCATGCATTTT.

This chain links TRBV5-1 with TRBJ2-5; 12 bases agree with TRBD2. The CDR3 consists of 17 residues. Germline-derived CDR1 and CDR2 are SGHRS and YFSETQ. V lost 1 base and J lost 4; bases outside the gene matches: 8. CDR3 nucleotide sequence: TGCGCCAGCAGCTTGACTAGCGGGAGGTTAGGACGAGAGACCCAGTACTTC. This encodes CASSLTSGRLGRETQYF.

Note on this clone: The same CDR3 arises from other DNA sequences in this sample as well. V and J are TRBV18 and TRBJ2-7, with D perhaps assigned TRBD1 or TRBD2 (6 bases each). V dropped 3 bases and J dropped 0 bases, with 9 bases sitting between them. Germline V gives CDR1 KGHSH, CDR2 LQKENI. This CDR3 is built from 14 residues. Here the CDR3 DNA reads TGTGCCAGCTCACCGGGGGGCGGCTCCTACGAGCAGTACTTC. This sequence encodes CASSPGGGSYEQYF.

The chain links TRBV18 to TRBJ2-1; D is uncertain. The germline gives CDR1 KGHSH, CDR2 LQKENI. The CDR3 has 15 amino acids. V dropped 3 bases and J dropped 9 bases, with 18 bases sitting between them. The CDR3 DNA reads TGTGCCAGCTCACCCCCGGCTCTGGTGGGTGGTGAGCAGTTCTTC. This gives the protein CASSPPALVGGEQFF.

The rearrangement joins TRBV6-1 to TRBJ2-3; 8 bases are a match to TRBD2. V was pared by 11 bases and J by 0 bases, with 10 bases of the junction left unmatched. The germline V gene encodes CDR1 MNHNS and CDR2 SASEGT. CDR3 length: 15 amino acids. In DNA form, the CDR3 reads TGTGCCGGAAAGACAGCGGGAGCTAGCACAGATACGCAGTATTTT. Residues: CAGKTAGASTDTQYF.

V gene TRBV28 combines with J gene TRBJ1-2; 7 positions match TRBD1. Trimming removed 8 bases from V and 4 bases from J; junction bases left unmatched: 4. Per germline, CDR1 MDHEN and CDR2 SYDVKM. This CDR3 is built from 12 residues. The CDR3 DNA reads TGTGCCAGCGCGGGGACAGTCTATGGCTACACCTTC. Translated: CASAGTVYGYTF.